This TCR beta chain was sequenced during a study of blood T cell repertoires in COVID-19. For the study at large: Samples of COVID-19 (acute and convalescent) were obtained from the United States, Italy and Spain. PBMCs, B-cell-depleted T cells, or T cells provided the cDNA or gDNA that made up the material.

The germline V gene has CDR1 SGDLS and CDR2 YYNGEE. CDR3 length: 16 amino acids. The ends were cut back, 4 bases at V and 3 bases at J, with 19 bases in the middle. Original processing methods: Amplified reference gene primers provided the basis for estimating nucleated cell counts. Some clones are missing from TCRdb's copy, which holds only in-frame ones; the method was immunoSEQ multiplex PCR. V and J calls and clone size follow that table, whereas D and trimming were derived from the DNA. The table records over 80,000 clones, about nine tenths of them present only once. The sample was peripheral blood. This chain uses TRBV9 with TRBJ1-2, with D tentatively TRBD1 (5 bases). The TCR originated in a human donor with active COVID-19. The donor label of this sample is uncertain. CDR3 nucleotide sequence: TGTGCCAGCAGCAACCCAGACACCTCAGGGTACTATGGCTACACCTTC. Translated: CASSNPDTSGYYGYTF. Full variable domain (outside the CDR3, taken from reference TRBV9 and TRBJ1-2): DSGVTQTPKHLITATGQRVTLRCSPRSGDLSVYWYQQSLDQGLQFLIQYYNGEERAKGNILERFSAQQFPDLHSELNLSSLELGDSALYFCASSNPDTSGYYGYTFGSGTRLTVV.